Below are 4 T cell receptor beta chains sequenced from a single sample in a study of blood T cells in healthy people across ages. A sample-barcoded 5' primer and a J-beta primer mix were used in a second PCR of roughly 6 to 12 cycles. TCRdb independently ran MiXCR on the 5' RACE reads; one entry per CDR3 protein. The data show about 2 million distinct CDR3 sequences, just under 50% seen once. The specimen was blood. The receptors were sampled from a woman between 40 and 55 years old in good health.

This clonotype came up a few times. The V gene is TRBV24-1, the J gene TRBJ2-7; maybe TRBD2 (5 bases). Trimming shortened V by 7 bases and J by 5 bases, and 11 bases separated the two germline ends. This CDR3 is built from 12 residues. CDR1 and CDR2 from the germline V gene are KGHDR and SFDVKD. CDR3 sequence (DNA): TGTGCCACCAGAGACGGAGGTAACGAGCAGTACTTC. Protein product: CATRDGGNEQYF.

This rearrangement joins TRBV7-2 to TRBJ1-4; D is unclear. The V and J ends lost 5 bases and 0 bases respectively, with 10 bases between them. This CDR3 is built from 15 residues. Germline CDR1 and CDR2: SGHTA and FQGNSA. CDR3: CASSPRGPTNEKLFF. DNA of the CDR3: TGTGCCAGCAGCCCGAGAGGGCCAACTAATGAAAAACTGTTTTTT.

The V call is TRBV4-2, the J call TRBJ2-7, with D perhaps TRBD2 (6 bases). The CDR3 loop spans 15 amino acids. Trimming shortened V by 0 bases and J by 3 bases, and 12 bases separated the two germline ends. Germline values: CDR1 LGHNA, CDR2 YNFKEQ. The CDR3 DNA follows: TGTGCCAGCAGCCAAGACATCGGGGGTTACTACGAGCAGTACTTC. As protein: CASSQDIGGYYEQYF.

The J gene is TRBJ1-5, the V gene TRBV2, with D possibly matching TRBD1 (6 bases). The CDR3 loop spans 15 amino acids. Germline-derived CDR1 and CDR2 are SNHLY and FYNNEI. V lost 1 base, J lost 1 base, and 8 bases lay in between. Here the CDR3 DNA reads TGTGCCAGCAGTGAAGGGGGGCCCAGCAATCAGCCCCAGCATTTT. It translates to CASSEGGPSNQPQHF. The complete variable domain, with remaining parts taken from reference TRBV2 and TRBJ1-5, reads EPEVTQTPSHQVTQMGQEVILRCVPISNHLYFYWYRQILGQKVEFLVSFYNNEISEKSEIFDDQFSVERPDGSNFTLKIRSTKLEDSAMYFCASSEGGPSNQPQHFGDGTRLSIL.